One and the same sample provided the 19 T cell receptor beta chains below, sequenced in a study of cytomegalovirus exposure and HLA in healthy donors. In the PCR, 60 Vbeta and 13 Jbeta primers were used. The method was immunoSEQ multiplex PCR; TCRdb's version includes in-frame clones alone and lacks a portion of them. The data show 200,000 or so clones, with approximately 84% seen just once and 6% held by the top ten. Material for sequencing was PBMCs. The receptors shown here come from a woman aged 25 to 39 in good health and CMV-seropositive.

The chain recombines TRBV2 with TRBJ1-1, with D tentatively TRBD1 (5 bases). Between the trimmed V and J ends, which lost 4 bases and 5 bases, there was a span of 11 bases. The germline V gene encodes CDR1 SNHLY and CDR2 FYNNEI. The length of the CDR3 is 13 residues. The CDR3 sequence: CASSVVGRTEAFF. The CDR3 coding sequence is TGTGCCAGCAGTGTCGTGGGGCGGACTGAAGCTTTCTTT.

A single count supports this clone. J is TRBJ1-2 and V is TRBV30, with D unclear. Trimming took off 0 bases at V and 2 bases at J, with 10 bases between the two ends. The germline CDR1 and CDR2 sequences are GTSNPN and SVGIG (reference sequence). CDR3 length: 14 amino acids. CDR3 nucleotide sequence: TGTGCCTGGAGTGTTCATTGCGCGAACTATGGCTACACCTTC. Translated, it gives CAWSVHCANYGYTF.

This clone appeared a single time. This chain uses TRBV30 with TRBJ1-1; 10 bases are a match to TRBD1. The CDR3 runs 20 residues. Germline V gene data show CDR1 as GTSNPN and CDR2 as SVGIG (reference sequence). The J segment lost 7 bases and the V segment lost 4 bases, leaving 27 bases of the junction unmatched. Here the CDR3 reads CAWKGGASTGTGATLLEAFF. The CDR3 DNA follows: TGTGCCTGGAAGGGAGGGGCCTCAACCGGGACAGGGGCGACACTCCTTGAAGCTTTCTTT.

The chain links TRBV2 to TRBJ2-3; possible D gene TRBD2, 6 bases. The CDR3 contains 15 residues. Germline V gene data show CDR1 as SNHLY and CDR2 as FYNNEI. Trimming cost V 0 bases and J 2 bases, with 9 bases left between them. The CDR3 bases are TGTGCCAGCAGTGAAGCCGGACTACCCACAGATACGCAGTATTTT. It encodes CASSEAGLPTDTQYF.

The gene calls are TRBV4-1 and TRBJ2-4, with 7 positions matching TRBD1. The V segment lost 0 bases and the J segment 3 bases; nucleotides outside the gene matches: 5. The CDR3 length is 16 residues. Looked up from germline, CDR1 is MGHRA and CDR2 is YSYEKL. CDR3 sequence reads: CASSQDRGLGKNIQYF. The CDR3 DNA sequence: TGCGCCAGCAGCCAAGATAGGGGGCTGGGCAAAAACATTCAGTACTTC.

This clone came up a few times. The CDR3 DNA reads as TGTGCCAGCAGTGGAGGCGGGTGGAAGTTCTTC. This sequence encodes CASSGGGWKFF. The chain uses TRBV6-1 and TRBJ2-1, with D maybe TRBD2 (5 bases). V was clipped by 4 bases and J by 14 bases, with 12 bases between them. This CDR3 has 11 amino acids. Germline CDR1 reads MNHNS; CDR2 reads SASEGT.

The chain joins TRBV6-1 to TRBJ2-3, with D uncertain. Trimming took off 3 bases at V and 3 bases at J, with 4 bases between the two ends. CDR3 length: 12 amino acids. Germline V lookup: CDR1 MNHNS, CDR2 SASEGT. CDR3: CASSDMTDTQYF. The CDR3 nucleotides read TGTGCCAGCAGTGACATGACAGATACGCAGTATTTT.

This chain uses TRBV7-2 with TRBJ2-5; 7 bases map to TRBD1. Germline V gene data show CDR1 as SGHTA and CDR2 as FQGNSA. CDR3 length: 15 amino acids. J gave up 1 base and V 4 bases, and 6 bases lay outside the gene matches. CDR3 coding DNA: TGTGCCAGCAGCTCAACGGGACAGCTCCAAGAGACCCAGTACTTC. It translates to CASSSTGQLQETQYF.

As regards this clone: One end of the junction fails to match germline, which may point to a read error. The V and J genes are TRBV7-9 and TRBJ1-1, with D maybe TRBD1 (5 bases). CDR1 is SEHNR, CDR2 FQNEAQ, per germline (reference sequence). This CDR3 region has 14 residues. The CDR3: CSSSVGAKNTEAFF. Here the CDR3 DNA reads TGTTCCAGCAGCGTAGGGGCTAAAAACACTGAAGCTTTCTTT.

This clone occurred once. The chain couples TRBV27 to TRBJ1-2; D remains unclear. This CDR3 has 11 amino acids. V lost 8 bases, J lost 9 bases, and 13 bases lay in between. Germline lookup yields CDR1 MNHEY and CDR2 SMNVEV (reference sequence). The chain's CDR3 is CASADGLSYTF. In nucleotides, the CDR3 is TGTGCCAGCGCCGACGGACTAAGCTACACCTTC.

This clone has just a few counts. This chain connects TRBV7-2 to TRBJ1-3, with TRBD1 as a possible D gene (6 bases). The CDR3 extends over 15 amino acids. Germline values: CDR1 SGHTA, CDR2 FQGNSA. With 5 bases removed from V and 4 bases from J, the gap between germline ends came to 15 bases. The CDR3 DNA is TGTGCCAGCAGCCCCCGGGCCGGACAGGGAAACACCATATATTTT. As protein: CASSPRAGQGNTIYF.

The chain links TRBV7-9 to TRBJ2-7; weak D call: TRBD1 (6 bases). CDR1 SEHNR and CDR2 FQNEAQ come from the germline V gene (reference sequence). The CDR3 runs to 14 residues. V lost 5 bases and J 7 bases, leaving 18 bases between the germline ends. The CDR3 sequence: CASSHTGSLREQYF. CDR3 coding DNA: TGTGCCAGCAGCCACACAGGGAGTCTTAGGGAGCAGTACTTC.

This chain links TRBV4-1 with TRBJ2-7, with 7 positions matching TRBD1. Germline CDR1 reads MGHRA; CDR2 reads YSYEKL. The CDR3 has 13 amino acids. V was pared by 4 bases and J by 3 bases, with 3 bases of the junction left unmatched. CDR3 amino acids: CASSLRTGYEQYF. CDR3 nucleotide sequence: TGCGCCAGCAGCCTAAGGACAGGCTACGAGCAGTACTTC.

This clone was counted between two and nine times. V usage is TRBV27 and J usage is TRBJ2-5; tentative D call: TRBD2 (6 bases). Deletions cut 6 bases from V and 5 bases from J, with 22 bases between. Germline-derived CDR1 and CDR2 are MNHEY and SMNVEV (reference sequence). This CDR3 is built from 16 residues. CDR3 sequence: CASSPTSTGVGETQYF. The CDR3 DNA reads TGTGCCAGCAGCCCCACGTCCACGGGAGTAGGGGAGACCCAGTACTTC.

The chain joins TRBV5-1 to TRBJ1-2; the match to TRBD1 covers 10 bases. The CDR3 loop spans 14 amino acids. The V gene end was trimmed by 0 bases and the J gene end by 7 bases; junction bases not matched to a gene: 3. The germline gives CDR1 SGHRS, CDR2 YFSETQ. As DNA, the CDR3 is TGCGCCAGCAGCTTGGAGGGGACAGGGGCTGGCTACACCTTC. Its translation: CASSLEGTGAGYTF.

This sequence joins TRBV4-3 and TRBJ2-1; TRBD2 aligns across 15 bases. Looked up from germline, CDR1 is LGHNA and CDR2 is YSLEER. J was trimmed by 9 bases and V by 4 bases; bases with no gene match: 7. The CDR3 extends over 16 amino acids. For the CDR3, the DNA is TGCGCCAGCAGCCGGACTAGCGGGGGGGCCGGGAGTGAGCAGTTCTTC. It encodes CASSRTSGGAGSEQFF.

This clone is a singleton in its sample. The genes are TRBV5-6 and TRBJ2-1; 10 positions match TRBD2. The CDR3 loop spans 17 amino acids. Germline-derived CDR1 and CDR2 are SGHDT and YYEEEE. Trimming removed 2 bases from V and 2 bases from J; junction bases left unmatched: 7. CDR3 nucleotides: TGTGCCAGCAGCTTAGCGGGAGGGCCTCGGGCCTACAATGAGCAGTTCTTC. It is translated as CASSLAGGPRAYNEQFF.

The chain combines TRBV25-1 with TRBJ2-1; 7 positions match TRBD2. Germline lookup yields CDR1 MGHDK and CDR2 SYGVNS. The trim removed 10 bases at V and 6 bases at J, leaving 9 bases unmatched. The CDR3 length is 13 residues. The CDR3 is CATRLAGSNEQFF. CDR3 bases: TGTGCCACCCGCTTAGCGGGCTCCAATGAGCAGTTCTTC.

This clone was picked up a small number of times. J is TRBJ1-6 and V is TRBV4-2; weak D call: TRBD1 (5 bases). There are 16 residues in the CDR3. V lost 1 base to trimming and J lost 10 bases, with 17 bases between them. Germline V gene data show CDR1 as LGHNA and CDR2 as YNFKEQ. The CDR3 DNA sequence: TGTGCCAGCAGCCAAGCCTCCGACAGCCAAGGGTCACCCCTCCACTTT. Translated, it gives CASSQASDSQGSPLHF.